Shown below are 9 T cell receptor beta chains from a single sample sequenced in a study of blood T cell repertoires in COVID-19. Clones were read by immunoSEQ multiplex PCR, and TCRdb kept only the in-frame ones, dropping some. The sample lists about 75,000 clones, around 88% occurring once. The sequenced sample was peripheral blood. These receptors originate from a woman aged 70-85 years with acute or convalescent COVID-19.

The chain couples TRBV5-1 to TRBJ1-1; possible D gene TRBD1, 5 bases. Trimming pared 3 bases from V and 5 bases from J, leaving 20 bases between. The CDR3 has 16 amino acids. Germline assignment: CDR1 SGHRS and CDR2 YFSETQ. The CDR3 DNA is TGCGCCAGCAGCTCCCTAAAGGCGGGGGTTAGGACTGAAGCTTTCTTT. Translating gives CASSSLKAGVRTEAFF.

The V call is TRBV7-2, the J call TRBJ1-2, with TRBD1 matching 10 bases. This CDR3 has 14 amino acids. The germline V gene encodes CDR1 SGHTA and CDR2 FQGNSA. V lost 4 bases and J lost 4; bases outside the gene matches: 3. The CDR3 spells CASSSDRGGYGYTF. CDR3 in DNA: TGTGCCAGCAGCTCGGACAGGGGGGGCTATGGCTACACCTTC.

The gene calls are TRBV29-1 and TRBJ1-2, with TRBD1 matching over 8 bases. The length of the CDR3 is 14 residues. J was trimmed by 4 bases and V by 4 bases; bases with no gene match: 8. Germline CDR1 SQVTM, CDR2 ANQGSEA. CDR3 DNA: TGCAGCGTTGCAGGGGGCGCATCGCTCTATGGCTACACCTTC. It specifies CSVAGGASLYGYTF.

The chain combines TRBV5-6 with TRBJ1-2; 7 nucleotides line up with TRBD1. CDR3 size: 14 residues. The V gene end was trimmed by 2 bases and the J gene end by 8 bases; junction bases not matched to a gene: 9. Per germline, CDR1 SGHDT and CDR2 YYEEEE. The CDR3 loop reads CASSLAGGKSGYTF. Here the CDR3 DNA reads TGTGCCAGCAGCTTAGCAGGGGGGAAAAGCGGCTACACCTTC.

Here the CDR3 DNA reads TGTGCCAGTAGTATACGGACAAGTTGGGGGAACACTGAAGCTTTCTTT. Amino acids: CASSIRTSWGNTEAFF. The chain joins TRBV19 to TRBJ1-1; D possibly corresponds to TRBD1 (5 bases). CDR3 length equals 16 residues. With 2 bases removed from V and 1 base from J, the gap between germline ends came to 14 bases. Germline CDR1 and CDR2: LNHDA and SQIVND (reference sequence).

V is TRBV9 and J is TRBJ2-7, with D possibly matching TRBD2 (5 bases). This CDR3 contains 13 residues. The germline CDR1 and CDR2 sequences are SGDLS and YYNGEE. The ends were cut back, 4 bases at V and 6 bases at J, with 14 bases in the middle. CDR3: CASSPREGSEQYF. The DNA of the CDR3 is TGTGCCAGCAGCCCCCGAGAGGGAAGCGAGCAGTACTTC. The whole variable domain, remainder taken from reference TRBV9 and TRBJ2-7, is DSGVTQTPKHLITATGQRVTLRCSPRSGDLSVYWYQQSLDQGLQFLIQYYNGEERAKGNILERFSAQQFPDLHSELNLSSLELGDSALYFCASSPREGSEQYFGPGTRLTVT.

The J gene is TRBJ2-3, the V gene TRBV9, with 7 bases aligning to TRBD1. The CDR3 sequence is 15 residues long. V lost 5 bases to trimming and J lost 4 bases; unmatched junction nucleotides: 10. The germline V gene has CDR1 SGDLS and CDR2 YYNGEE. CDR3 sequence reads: CASSARQGRADTQYF. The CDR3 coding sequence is TGTGCCAGCAGTGCTAGACAGGGTAGAGCAGATACGCAGTATTTT.

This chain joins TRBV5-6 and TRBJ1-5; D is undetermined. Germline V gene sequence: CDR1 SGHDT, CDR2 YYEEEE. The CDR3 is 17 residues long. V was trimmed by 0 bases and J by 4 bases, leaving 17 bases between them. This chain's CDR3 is CASSLGSAGRMNQPQHF. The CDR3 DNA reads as TGTGCCAGCAGCTTGGGATCGGCGGGTCGGATGAATCAGCCCCAGCATTTT.

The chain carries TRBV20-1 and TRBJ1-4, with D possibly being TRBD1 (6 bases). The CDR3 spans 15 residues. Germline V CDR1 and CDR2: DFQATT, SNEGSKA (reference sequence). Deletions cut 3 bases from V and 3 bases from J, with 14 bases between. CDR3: CSASQTGSPNEKLFF. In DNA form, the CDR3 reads TGCAGTGCTAGTCAAACAGGGAGCCCTAATGAAAAACTGTTTTTT.